This section outlines one TCR beta chain sequence together with its context. Its antigen is undetermined. The protocol was immunoSEQ multiplex PCR, while the TCRdb copy is restricted to in-frame clones and leaves out a portion. Found here are about 22,000 clones, more than 80% of them singletons; the top ten hold roughly 24%. V was cut by 4 bases and J by 6 bases, with 25 bases left in between. This CDR3 has 18 residues. Germline CDR1 SGDLS, CDR2 YYNGEE. This specimen belongs to a study of OX40 agonist ivuxolimab in advanced cancers. Study-level information: Patients undergoing dose escalation presented with hepatocellular carcinoma, melanoma, renal cell or head and neck cancer.

Findings of the study overall: CD8+ T cells showed, on average, more clonal expansion than CD4+ cells.

The TCR sequence derives from an adult with an advanced solid tumor such as melanoma, head and neck, liver or kidney cancer. The gene calls are TRBV9 and TRBJ2-2; D may match TRBD1 or TRBD2 (5 bases each). Sequenced here: CD4+ or CD8+ T cells sorted from blood, sampled in a trial of the OX40 agonist ivuxolimab. The chain's CDR3 is CASSLWGLVTKEAGELFF. In DNA, the CDR3 is TGTGCCAGCAGCCTTTGGGGGTTGGTCACGAAGGAAGCCGGGGAGCTGTTTTTT. The complete variable domain, with remaining parts taken from reference TRBV9 and TRBJ2-2, reads DSGVTQTPKHLITATGQRVTLRCSPRSGDLSVYWYQQSLDQGLQFLIQYYNGEERAKGNILERFSAQQFPDLHSELNLSSLELGDSALYFCASSLWGLVTKEAGELFFGEGSRLTVL.